This T cell receptor (beta chain) was retrieved from a study of post-analysis software for immune sequencing data (dated by TCRdb to 2014 to 2015). With regard to the full study: Disease courses on record covered relapsing-remitting, secondary progressive and progressive-relapsing multiple sclerosis, though some patients had no subtype annotation. The patient repertoires were compared against around 11 previously published healthy control repertoires obtained from donors aged about 6 to 27 years. A subset of samples was prepared in parallel using single-end sample barcoding, then pooled and co-amplified after Illumina adapter ligation. Study-wide conclusions, independent of this receptor: Direct clustering with F measure revealed strong co-clustering of samples prepared in the same batch, which led to a batch-effect correction. Multiple sclerosis patients had significantly lower normalized Chao1 diversity than controls, a result that suggests substantial peripheral T-cell clonal expansion. Significantly higher frequencies in patients than in controls were found for roughly 5 TRBV segments, including TRBV5-6, TRBV5-1 and TRBV20-1. The control group was slightly older than the multiple sclerosis patient group.

The germline V gene encodes CDR1 DFQATT and CDR2 SNEGSKA (reference sequence). A distance of 9 bases separates the germline ends of V and J, which lose 0 bases and 4 bases respectively. The CDR3 sequence holds 13 residues, the cysteine and phenylalanine included. Of all the DNA, just the CDR3 is kept, 39 bases in frame from base 1. Library method: PCR. The instrument given in TCRdb is Illumina HiSeq 2500. To reduce PCR and sequencing biases, unique molecular identifiers were incorporated into the TCR beta cDNA libraries. Approximately 500,000 cDNA molecules were obtained per 1 to 10 million input T cells, so each molecule approximated one T cell. The same protocol used for the earlier healthy control dataset was applied to prepare and sequence the patient libraries. Within a given batch, samples were prepared together, multiplexed and sequenced on the same HiSeq lane. The authors processed their data as follows. Raw barcoded reads were processed with MIGEC, discarding single-read molecular identifier groups before consensus assembly and CDR3 extraction. Clonotype tables were post-analysed with VDJtools, and diversity was normalized by down-sampling all datasets to the smallest sample size. Repertoire overlap clustering matched CDR3 amino acid but not nucleotide sequences to correct batch-related cross-sample contamination. The public sequencing data were trimmed at Q25 with fastp and processed into clonotypes with MiXCR by TCRdb, which kept only in-frame beta chains. Rows merge per CDR3 protein into single entries with the most common DNA and genes. The V and J calls shown here were made by TCRdb, not taken from the authors' results. For this sample there are under 200,000 distinct CDR3 sequences; around 29% appear just once. Clones ranked in the top ten supply 3.4% of the sample.

This clonotype was detected ten times or more. Its recognized antigen is unknown. No qualities accompany the bases; no much larger clone lies one base away. To demonstrate the VDJtools post-analysis software, the study profiled TCR beta repertoires from the peripheral blood of approximately twelve young patients with multiple sclerosis. The multiple sclerosis patients were children and adolescents between about 6 and 16 years of age. The sequenced sample was blood. This clonotype was sampled from a girl aged 2 to 17 with multiple sclerosis. The rearranged chain carries TRBV20-1 and TRBJ2-5, with TRBD2 tentatively as D gene (5 bases match). Here the CDR3 is given as CSARDRGSETQYF. The DNA sequence reads TGCAGTGCTAGAGATCGAGGGTCAGAGACCCAGTACTTC.